Listed below are T cell receptor beta chains from one sample, sequenced in a study of blood T cell repertoires in COVID-19. Clones were sequenced by immunoSEQ multiplex PCR, and TCRdb holds only the in-frame ones, with some missing. The data show tens of thousands of clones, approximately 85% seen once. Material: peripheral blood. The receptors stem from a human donor in a cohort sampled during active COVID-19. CDR3s include the opening cysteine and the closing phenylalanine or tryptophan. Fields, in order: CDR3 protein, clone size, V gene. Expanded clones are given a class, and other clones once, few, many or no size at all.

CASNLGGPNYGYTF	NA	TRBV6-6
CAWSVAGVGEQFF	NA	TRBV30
CASSQGLPGAGQFF	NA	TRBV3-1/TRBV3-2
CAISESERGGGYGYTF	NA	TRBV10-3
CASSLSNRVDSSGGYTF	once	TRBV5-1
CASKQGSPSSAYEQYF	NA	TRBV28
CASSVDGLAGAYEQYF	NA	TRBV9
CASSPGRGQPQHF	NA	TRBV7-3
CASSVAESYGYTF	NA	TRBV2
CASKAGSNTEAFF	NA	TRBV2
CASSDWTSGGTYEQYF	NA	TRBV10-2
CASSLGPSSEQYF	NA	TRBV27
CASSVTGYSNQPQHF	once	TRBV9
CASVPPLAAHNEQFF	NA	TRBV25-1
CASSFHNEQFF	NA	TRBV27
CASSWTQNTGELFF	NA	TRBV19
CASSPRAGQPQHF	NA	TRBV19
CASGSSTGTGGVETQYF	NA	TRBV12-5
CASSPRTGLDEQFF	NA	TRBV18
CASSPGHSLYGYTF	NA	TRBV14
CASNPWGGATEAFF	NA	TRBV28
CASSVGGSGRREQYF	NA	TRBV27
CASSLRAPDQGDGYTF	NA	TRBV11-1
CASRASGRGYNEQFF	NA	TRBV7-3
CASSAGTGRSNYGYTF	few	TRBV5-6
CASSFGVDTQYF	NA	TRBV5-6
CAISESKREYTGELFF	once	TRBV10-3
CASSVAGGPDTQYF	NA	TRBV6-1
CASSVGTATNYGYTF	NA	TRBV9
CASSHRTGEGEQYF	NA	TRBV4-3
CASSQAGVPYNEQFF	NA	TRBV27
CASTKRERGRDTQYF	NA	TRBV27
CASSPRQGRTEAFF	NA	TRBV6-5
CASSTDRENQPQHF	NA	TRBV19
CASSPRLAGGPETQYF	NA	TRBV7-3
CASSLDSSSTNEKLFF	NA	TRBV4-3
CASSEMQLAHNEQFF	NA	TRBV6-1
CAWSEGWTSGGDNEQFF	NA	TRBV30
CASSRQGASEAFF	NA	TRBV3-1/TRBV3-2
CASSRGLDEQFF	NA	TRBV3-1/TRBV3-2
CASSYPRGDSPLHF	few	TRBV7-9
CASSPGQSTDTQYF	NA	TRBV18
CASSPPLGGANEKLFF	NA	TRBV18
CATSRDTAYEQYF	NA	TRBV15
CASSLGLAGVNEQFF	NA	TRBV7-7
CASSFQRDTYEQYF	NA	TRBV27
CASSLAVRERAREQYF	NA	TRBV5-5
CASSPRGEGETQYF	NA	TRBV7-9
CASSRADYTDTQYF	NA	TRBV19
CASRTAGDYGYTF	NA	TRBV6-5
CASSESPGLAGTLLPYEQYF	NA	TRBV10-1
CASSTGGKGEADTQYF	NA	TRBV5-1
CAISEIPSLYEQYF	NA	TRBV10-3